This is a list of T cell receptor beta chains from one sample in a study of shared clonotypes between healthy human individuals. The method was immunoSEQ multiplex PCR; TCRdb's version includes in-frame clones alone and lacks a portion of them. This table holds 230,000 or so clones, about 69% found once. The sequencing sample was made of memory CD4+ T cells sorted from blood. These receptors were collected from a young man in good health. CDR3s include the opening cysteine and the closing phenylalanine or tryptophan. Each record gives: V gene, J gene, CDR3 protein.

TRBV18	TRBJ1-3	CASSPQTATAGNTIYF
TRBV28	TRBJ1-5	CASSFQAQSQHF
TRBV7-2	TRBJ2-3	CASSRAAVDTQYF
TRBV5-1	TRBJ2-7	CASSSERGGFYEQYF
TRBV18	TRBJ2-7	CASSPRGEREQYF
TRBV5-6	TRBJ2-7	CASTLTFLAGGPNEQYF
TRBV28	TRBJ1-2	CASSSWDRENYGYTF
TRBV11-3	TRBJ2-2	CASSPRAGELFF
TRBV5-1	TRBJ2-2	CASSLDQAGGTGELFF
TRBV23-1	TRBJ1-4	CASSPGQKNEKLFF
TRBV5-1	TRBJ1-4	CASSLSDPNEKLFF
TRBV18	TRBJ1-5	CASSPVPKDQPQHF
TRBV5-1	TRBJ2-7	CASSPRLDVAYEQYF
TRBV7-9	TRBJ2-1	CASSREPNEQFF
TRBV5-1	TRBJ2-1	CASSLRTSAGGRFF
TRBV5-5	TRBJ1-5	CASSLGSDQPQHF
TRBV18	TRBJ1-5	CASSLSLSRNNQPQHF